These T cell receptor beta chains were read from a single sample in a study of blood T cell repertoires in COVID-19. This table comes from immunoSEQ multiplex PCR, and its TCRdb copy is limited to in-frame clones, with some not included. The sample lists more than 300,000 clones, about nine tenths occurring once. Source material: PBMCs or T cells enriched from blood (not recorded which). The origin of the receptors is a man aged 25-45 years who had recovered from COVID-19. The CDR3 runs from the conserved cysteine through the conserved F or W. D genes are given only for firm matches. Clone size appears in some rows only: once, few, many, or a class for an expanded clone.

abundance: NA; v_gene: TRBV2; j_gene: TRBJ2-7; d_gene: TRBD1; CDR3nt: TGTGCCAGCAGTGACCAGGGGGCCGTGGAGCAGTACTTC; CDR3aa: CASSDQGAVEQYF
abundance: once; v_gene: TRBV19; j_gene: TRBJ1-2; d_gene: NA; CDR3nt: TGTGCCAGTAGTATCGCAGGGTCGCGCTACACCTTC; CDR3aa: CASSIAGSRYTF
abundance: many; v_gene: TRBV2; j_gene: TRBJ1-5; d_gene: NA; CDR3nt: TGTGCCAGCAGTGAAGCGCTAGGCAGGGGTCAGCCCCAGCATTTT; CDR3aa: CASSEALGRGQPQHF
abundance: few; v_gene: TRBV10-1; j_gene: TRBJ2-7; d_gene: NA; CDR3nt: TGCGCCAGCAGTCAGACAGGGGACTACTACGAGCAGTACTTC; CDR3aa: CASSQTGDYYEQYF
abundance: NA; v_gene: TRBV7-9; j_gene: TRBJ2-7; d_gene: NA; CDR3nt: TGTGCCAGCAGCTTAGGTTTCGGGGACATTTTGGGGCAGTACTTC; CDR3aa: CASSLGFGDILGQYF
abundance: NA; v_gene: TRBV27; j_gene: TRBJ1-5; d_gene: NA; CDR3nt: TGTGCCAGCAGTCTCCGGGGAGGACAGCCCCAGCATTTT; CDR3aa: CASSLRGGQPQHF
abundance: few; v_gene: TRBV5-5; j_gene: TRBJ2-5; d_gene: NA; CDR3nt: TGTGCCAGCAGCTTGGATTGGGGAGGGACCCAGTACTTC; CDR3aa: CASSLDWGGTQYF
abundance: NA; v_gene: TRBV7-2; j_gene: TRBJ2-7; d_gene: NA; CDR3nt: TGTGCCAGCAGCTCTACTAGCAGCTCCTACGAGCAGTACTTC; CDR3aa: CASSSTSSSYEQYF
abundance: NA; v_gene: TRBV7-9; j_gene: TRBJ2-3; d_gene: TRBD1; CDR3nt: TGTGCCAGCAGCCCGAGGACAGGGCGCACAGATACGCAGTATTTT; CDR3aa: CASSPRTGRTDTQYF
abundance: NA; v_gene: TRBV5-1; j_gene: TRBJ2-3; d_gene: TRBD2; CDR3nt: TGCGCCAGCGAAGAGACTAGCGGTTCAGATACGCAGTATTTT; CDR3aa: CASEETSGSDTQYF
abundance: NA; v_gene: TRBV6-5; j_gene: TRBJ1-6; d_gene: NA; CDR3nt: TGTGCCAGCAGTTTGCAGGGAAACTCAGTGTCTCCCCTCCACTTT; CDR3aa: CASSLQGNSVSPLHF
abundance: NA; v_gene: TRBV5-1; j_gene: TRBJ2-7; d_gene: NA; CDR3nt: TGCGCCAGCACCACGACAGTTGCATCCTACGAGCAGTACTTC; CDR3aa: CASTTTVASYEQYF
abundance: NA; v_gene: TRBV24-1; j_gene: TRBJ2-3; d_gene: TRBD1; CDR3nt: TGTGCCACCAGTGATCGATGGACAGGGGGCGAAACAGATACGCAGTATTTT; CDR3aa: CATSDRWTGGETDTQYF
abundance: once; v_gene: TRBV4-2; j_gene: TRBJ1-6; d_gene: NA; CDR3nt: TGTGCCAGCAGCCAAGACAGGATGGAGGGAAATTCACCCCTCCACTTT; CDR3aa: CASSQDRMEGNSPLHF
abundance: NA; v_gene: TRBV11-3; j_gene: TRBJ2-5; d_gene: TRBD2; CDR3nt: TGTGCCAGCAGCCCGACTAGCGGGACTTGGGAGACCCAGTACTTC; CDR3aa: CASSPTSGTWETQYF
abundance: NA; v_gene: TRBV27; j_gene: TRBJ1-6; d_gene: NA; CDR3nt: TGTGCCAGCAAAGGGGCAGTTGGGCTTGGTAATTCACCCCTCCACTTT; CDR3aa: CASKGAVGLGNSPLHF
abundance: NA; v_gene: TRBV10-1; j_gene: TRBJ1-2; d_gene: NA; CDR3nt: TGCGCCAGCAGTGACAGGGGAGACTATGGCTACACCTTC; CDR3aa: CASSDRGDYGYTF
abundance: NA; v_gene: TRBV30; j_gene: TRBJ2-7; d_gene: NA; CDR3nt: TGTGCCTGGAGTATAGGGAGTGCCTACGAGCAGTACTTC; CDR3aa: CAWSIGSAYEQYF
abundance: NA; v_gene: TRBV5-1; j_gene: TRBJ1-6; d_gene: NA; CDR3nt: TGCGCCAGCAGCTTGTATGGAGGCACTACCTATAATTCACCCCTCCACTTT; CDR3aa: CASSLYGGTTYNSPLHF
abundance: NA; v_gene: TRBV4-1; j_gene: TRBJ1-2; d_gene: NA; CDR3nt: TGCGCCAGCAGCCAAGACTCACAGGGTTATGGCTACACCTTC; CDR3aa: CASSQDSQGYGYTF
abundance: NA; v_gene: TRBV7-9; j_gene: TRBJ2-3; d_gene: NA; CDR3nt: TGTGCCAGCAGCTTGAGGCCAGATACGCAGTATTTT; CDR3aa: CASSLRPDTQYF
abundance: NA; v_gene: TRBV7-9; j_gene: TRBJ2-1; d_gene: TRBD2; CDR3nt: TGTGCCAGCAGCTTAGTTGGCGGGGGGGCCGCCAATGAGCAGTTCTTC; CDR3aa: CASSLVGGGAANEQFF
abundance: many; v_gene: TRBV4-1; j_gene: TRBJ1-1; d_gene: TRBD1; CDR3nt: TGCGCCAGCAGCACCGGGGACAGCCTGGGGGACACTGAAGCTTTCTTT; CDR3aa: CASSTGDSLGDTEAFF
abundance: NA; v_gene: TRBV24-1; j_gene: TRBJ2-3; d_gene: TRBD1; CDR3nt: TGTGCCACCAGTGGCTTAGGGCGGACAGGGGGCGTGGATACGCAGTATTTT; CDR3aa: CATSGLGRTGGVDTQYF
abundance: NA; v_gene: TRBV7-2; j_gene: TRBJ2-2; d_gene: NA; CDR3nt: TGTGCCAGCAGCCGGTACAGCGGCACAACCGGGGAGCTGTTTTTT; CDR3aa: CASSRYSGTTGELFF
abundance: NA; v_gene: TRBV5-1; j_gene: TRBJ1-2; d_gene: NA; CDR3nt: TGCGCCAGCAGGAAGGACAGCGGTAGTGGCTACACCTTC; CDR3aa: CASRKDSGSGYTF
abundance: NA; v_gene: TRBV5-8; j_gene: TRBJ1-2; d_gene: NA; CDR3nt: TGTGCCAGCAGCCTTAGATTAAACTATGGCTACACCTTC; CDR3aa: CASSLRLNYGYTF